This T cell receptor (beta chain) was recovered during a study of shared clonotypes between healthy human individuals. Broader study findings: Sharing across four donors was highest in naive CD4 (around 5%) and lowest in memory CD8 (roughly 0.4%).

This CDR3 contains 18 residues. Trimming stripped 1 base from V and 3 bases from J, with 22 bases between. Per germline, CDR1 SNHLY and CDR2 FYNNEI. On this clone: Its target is unknown. Other DNA sequences in the sample encode the same CDR3.

Data came from immunoSEQ multiplex PCR; TCRdb stores just in-frame clones and leaves some out. The sample shows under 850,000 clones, 55% to 75% of them seen only once. The material sequenced was memory CD4+ T cells sorted from blood. Documented subset: CD45RA-negative fraction. The chain employs TRBV2 and TRBJ2-7; D is ambiguous. This TCR was sampled from a woman younger than 45 in good health. The CDR3, as DNA: TGTGCCAGCAGTGAAGTCTCACCCGTTTACGGGCTCCACTACGAGCAGTACTTC. Protein: CASSEVSPVYGLHYEQYF. Complete variable domain (other parts from reference TRBV2 and TRBJ2-7): EPEVTQTPSHQVTQMGQEVILRCVPISNHLYFYWYRQILGQKVEFLVSFYNNEISEKSEIFDDQFSVERPDGSNFTLKIRSTKLEDSAMYFCASSEVSPVYGLHYEQYFGPGTRLTVT.